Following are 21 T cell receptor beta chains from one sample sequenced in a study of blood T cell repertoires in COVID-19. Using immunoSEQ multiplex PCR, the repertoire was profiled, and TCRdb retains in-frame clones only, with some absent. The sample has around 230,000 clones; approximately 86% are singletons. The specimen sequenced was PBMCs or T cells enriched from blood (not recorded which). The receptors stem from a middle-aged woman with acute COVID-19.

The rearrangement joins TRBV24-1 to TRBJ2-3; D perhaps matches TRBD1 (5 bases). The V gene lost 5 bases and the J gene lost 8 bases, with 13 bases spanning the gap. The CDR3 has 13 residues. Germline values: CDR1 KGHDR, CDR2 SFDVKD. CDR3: CATSVNDRATQYF. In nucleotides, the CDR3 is TGTGCCACCAGTGTTAACGACAGAGCTACGCAGTATTTT.

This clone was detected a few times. CDR3 sequence reads: CASSQSSVSYTQYF. The CDR3 DNA is TGTGCCAGCAGCCAATCGTCGGTATCTTATACGCAGTATTTT. The rearrangement uses TRBV3-1 (or the pseudogene TRBV3-2) and TRBJ2-3; no clear D gene. The CDR3 length is 14 residues. V lost 2 bases and J 7 bases, leaving 13 bases between the germline ends. The germline CDR1 and CDR2 sequences are LGHDT and YNNKEL (reference sequence).

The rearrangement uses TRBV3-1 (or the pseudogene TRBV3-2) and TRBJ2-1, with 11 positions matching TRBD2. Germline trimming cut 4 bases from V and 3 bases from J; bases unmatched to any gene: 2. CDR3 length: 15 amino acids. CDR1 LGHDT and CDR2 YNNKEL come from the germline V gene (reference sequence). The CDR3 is CASSPGLADYNEQFF. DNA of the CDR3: TGTGCCAGCAGCCCGGGACTAGCGGACTACAATGAGCAGTTCTTC.

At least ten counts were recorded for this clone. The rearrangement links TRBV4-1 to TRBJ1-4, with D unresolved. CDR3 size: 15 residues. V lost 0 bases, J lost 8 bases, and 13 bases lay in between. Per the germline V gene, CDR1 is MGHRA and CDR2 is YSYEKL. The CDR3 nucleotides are TGCGCCAGCAGCCAAGAAGTCACCTCGGGGGAAAAACTGTTTTTT. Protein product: CASSQEVTSGEKLFF.

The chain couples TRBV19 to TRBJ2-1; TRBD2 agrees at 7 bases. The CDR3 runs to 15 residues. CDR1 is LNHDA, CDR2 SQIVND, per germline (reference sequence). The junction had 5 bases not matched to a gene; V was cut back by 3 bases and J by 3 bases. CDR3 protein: CASSMRSSGYNEQFF. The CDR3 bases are TGTGCCAGTAGTATGAGGTCTAGCGGCTACAATGAGCAGTTCTTC.

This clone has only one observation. CDR3 sequence reads: CASSERQGTTYNEQFF. The CDR3 region has the DNA TGTGCCAGCAGTGAAAGGCAGGGGACAACCTACAATGAGCAGTTCTTC. The chain links TRBV2 to TRBJ2-1; maybe TRBD1 (6 bases). CDR1 and CDR2 from the germline V gene are SNHLY and FYNNEI. The germline V and J ends were trimmed by 2 bases and 2 bases, with 13 bases remaining between them. The length of the CDR3 is 16 residues.

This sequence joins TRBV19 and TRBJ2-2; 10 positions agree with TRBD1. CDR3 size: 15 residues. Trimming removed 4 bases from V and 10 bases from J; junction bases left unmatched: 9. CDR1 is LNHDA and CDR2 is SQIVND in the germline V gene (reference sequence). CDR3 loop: CASSTYGTGDVELFF. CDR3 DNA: TGTGCCAGTAGTACCTACGGGACAGGGGACGTGGAGCTGTTTTTT. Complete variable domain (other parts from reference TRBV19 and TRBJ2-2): DGGITQSPKYLFRKEGQNVTLSCEQNLNHDAMYWYRQDPGQGLRLIYYSQIVNDFQKGDIAEGYSVSREKKESFPLTVTSAQKNPTAFYLCASSTYGTGDVELFFGEGSRLTVL.

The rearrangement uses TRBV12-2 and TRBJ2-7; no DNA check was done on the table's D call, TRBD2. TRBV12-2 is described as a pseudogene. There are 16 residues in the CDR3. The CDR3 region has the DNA TGTGCAAGTCGGTTTGTAGCGGGAGTCACGTACTACGAGCAGTACTTC. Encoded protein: CASRFVAGVTYYEQYF.

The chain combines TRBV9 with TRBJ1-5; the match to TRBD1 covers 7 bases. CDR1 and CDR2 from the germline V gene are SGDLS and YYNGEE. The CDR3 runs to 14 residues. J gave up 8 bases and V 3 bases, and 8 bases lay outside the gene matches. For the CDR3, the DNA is TGTGCCAGCAGCGCAAACAGGGGTTCGGAGCCCCAGCATTTT. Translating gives CASSANRGSEPQHF.

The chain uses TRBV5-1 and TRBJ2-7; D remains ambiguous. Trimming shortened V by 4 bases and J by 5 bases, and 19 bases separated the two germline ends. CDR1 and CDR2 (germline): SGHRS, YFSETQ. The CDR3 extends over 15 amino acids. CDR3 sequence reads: CASSPTGPRFDEQYF. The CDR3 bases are TGCGCCAGCAGCCCAACTGGGCCCCGCTTCGACGAGCAGTACTTC.

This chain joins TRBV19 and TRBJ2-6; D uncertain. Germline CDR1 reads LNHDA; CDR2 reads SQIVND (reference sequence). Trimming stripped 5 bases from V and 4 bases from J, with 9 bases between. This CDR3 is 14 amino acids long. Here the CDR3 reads CASSEIPGANVLTF. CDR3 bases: TGTGCCAGTAGTGAGATCCCCGGGGCCAACGTCCTGACTTTC.

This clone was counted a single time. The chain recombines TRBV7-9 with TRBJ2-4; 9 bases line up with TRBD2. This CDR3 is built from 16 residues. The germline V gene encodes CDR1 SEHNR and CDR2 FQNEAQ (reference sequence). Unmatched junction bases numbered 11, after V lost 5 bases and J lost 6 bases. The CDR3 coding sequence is TGTGCCAGCAGCCCCCCCGAGCGGGAGGTGAGAAACATTCAGTACTTC. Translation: CASSPPEREVRNIQYF.

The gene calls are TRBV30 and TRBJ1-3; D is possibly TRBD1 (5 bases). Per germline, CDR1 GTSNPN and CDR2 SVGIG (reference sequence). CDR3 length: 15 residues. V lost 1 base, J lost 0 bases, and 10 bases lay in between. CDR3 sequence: CAWSGEDISGNTIYF. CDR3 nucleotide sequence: TGTGCCTGGAGTGGCGAGGACATCTCTGGAAACACCATATATTTT.

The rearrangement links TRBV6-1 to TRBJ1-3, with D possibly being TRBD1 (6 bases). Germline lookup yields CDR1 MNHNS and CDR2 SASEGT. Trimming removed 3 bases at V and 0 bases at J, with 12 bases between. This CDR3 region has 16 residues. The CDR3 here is CASSEEQGISGNTIYF. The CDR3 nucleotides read TGTGCCAGCAGTGAGGAACAGGGTATCTCTGGAAACACCATATATTTT.

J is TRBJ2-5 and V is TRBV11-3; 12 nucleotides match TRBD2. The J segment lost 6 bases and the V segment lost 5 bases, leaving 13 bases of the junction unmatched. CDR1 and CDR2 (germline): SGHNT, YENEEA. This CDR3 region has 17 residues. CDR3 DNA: TGTGCCAGCAGCCATGGGAATCTAGCGGGAGGGGGAAAGACCCAGTACTTC. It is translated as CASSHGNLAGGGKTQYF.

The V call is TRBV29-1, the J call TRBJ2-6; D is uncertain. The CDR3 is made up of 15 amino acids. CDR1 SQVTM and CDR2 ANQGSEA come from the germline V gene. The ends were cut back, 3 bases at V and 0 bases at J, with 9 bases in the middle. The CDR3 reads CSVDKQSSGANVLTF. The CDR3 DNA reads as TGCAGCGTTGACAAACAGTCCTCTGGGGCCAACGTCCTGACTTTC.

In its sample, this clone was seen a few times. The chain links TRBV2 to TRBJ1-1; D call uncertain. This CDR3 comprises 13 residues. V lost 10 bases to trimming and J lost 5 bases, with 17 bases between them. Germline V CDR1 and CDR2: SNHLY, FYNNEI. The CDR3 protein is CATAGERWTEAFF. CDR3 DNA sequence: TGTGCCACCGCCGGGGAAAGGTGGACTGAAGCTTTCTTT.

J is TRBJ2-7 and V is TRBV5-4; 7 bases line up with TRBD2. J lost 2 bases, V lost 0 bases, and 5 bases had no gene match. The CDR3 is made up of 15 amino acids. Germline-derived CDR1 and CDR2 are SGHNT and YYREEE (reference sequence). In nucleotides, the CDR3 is TGTGCCAGCAGCTTGGGGCTAGCGGACACCTACGAGCAGTACTTC. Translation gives CASSLGLADTYEQYF.

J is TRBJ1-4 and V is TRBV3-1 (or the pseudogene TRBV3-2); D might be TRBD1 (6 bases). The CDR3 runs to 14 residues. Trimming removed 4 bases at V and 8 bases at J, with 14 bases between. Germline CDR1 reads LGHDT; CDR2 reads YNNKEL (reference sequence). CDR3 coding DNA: TGTGCCAGCAGCCCCTCGGGGGGGCGGGAAAAACTGTTTTTT. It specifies CASSPSGGREKLFF.

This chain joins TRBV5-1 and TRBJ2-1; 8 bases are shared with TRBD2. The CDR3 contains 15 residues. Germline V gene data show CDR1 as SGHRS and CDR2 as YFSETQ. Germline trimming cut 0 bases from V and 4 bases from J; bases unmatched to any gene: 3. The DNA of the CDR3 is TGCGCCAGCAGCTTGGCCGGGAGGGAATACAATGAGCAGTTCTTC. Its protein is CASSLAGREYNEQFF.

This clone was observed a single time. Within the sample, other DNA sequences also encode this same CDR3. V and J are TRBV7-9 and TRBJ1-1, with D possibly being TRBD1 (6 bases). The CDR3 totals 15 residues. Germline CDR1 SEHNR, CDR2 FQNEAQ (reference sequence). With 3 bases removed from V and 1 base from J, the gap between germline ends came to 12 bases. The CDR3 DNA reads TGTGCCAGCAGCTTCGGGATAGGGGGGAACACTGAAGCTTTCTTT. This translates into CASSFGIGGNTEAFF.